Given below is one T cell receptor (beta chain) in context. This entry belongs to a study of blood T cell repertoires in COVID-19. Across the whole study: Donors in the United States, Italy and Spain gave samples during acute or convalescent COVID-19. T cells, B-cell-depleted T cells, or PBMCs provided the cDNA or gDNA that served as material.

In the authors' methods: Estimation of nucleated cell counts was performed using reference gene primer amplification. The data were produced by immunoSEQ multiplex PCR, yet TCRdb's version contains in-frame clones alone and is incomplete. For V, J and clone size, that table is used; D and trimming come from the DNA. Among 270,000 or so clones listed, 81% were seen once. Specimen: peripheral blood. The sequence came from an older woman with active or convalescent COVID-19.

CDR3 residues: CASSVGQGADTEAFF. In nucleotides, the CDR3 is TGTGCCAGCAGCGTAGGACAGGGGGCGGACACTGAAGCTTTCTTT. The chain is built from TRBV7-9 and TRBJ1-1; TRBD1 aligns across 11 bases. The CDR3 length is 15 residues. Trimming cost V 5 bases and J 3 bases; bases outside gene matches: 5. Germline CDR1 is SEHNR and CDR2 is FQNEAQ (reference sequence).